This T cell receptor beta chain came from a study of read filtering for tumor transcriptome and immune sequencing. Ten or more counts support this clonotype. Germline V gene lookup returns CDR1 SQVTM and CDR2 ANQGSEA. The CDR3 totals 13 residues. With 5 bases clipped from V and 4 bases from J, the junction kept 5 bases outside the gene matches. This library used roughly 400 ng RNA and molecular barcoded adaptors spanning alpha/delta and beta/gamma chains. A single record per CDR3 protein comes from TCRdb applying MiXCR to the reads. Of fewer than 100,000 distinct CDR3 sequences listed, roughly 12% were seen once; the top ten hold 14% to 15%.

The chain joins TRBV29-1 to TRBJ1-1; 9 bases match TRBD1. This receptor was identified in a donor older than 35 with multiple myeloma. Sequencing used a population of CD138-negative cells sorted from bone marrow. The CDR3 sequence is CSVTGTGSTEAFF. The CDR3 coding sequence is TGCAGCGTTACCGGGACAGGGAGCACTGAAGCTTTCTTT.